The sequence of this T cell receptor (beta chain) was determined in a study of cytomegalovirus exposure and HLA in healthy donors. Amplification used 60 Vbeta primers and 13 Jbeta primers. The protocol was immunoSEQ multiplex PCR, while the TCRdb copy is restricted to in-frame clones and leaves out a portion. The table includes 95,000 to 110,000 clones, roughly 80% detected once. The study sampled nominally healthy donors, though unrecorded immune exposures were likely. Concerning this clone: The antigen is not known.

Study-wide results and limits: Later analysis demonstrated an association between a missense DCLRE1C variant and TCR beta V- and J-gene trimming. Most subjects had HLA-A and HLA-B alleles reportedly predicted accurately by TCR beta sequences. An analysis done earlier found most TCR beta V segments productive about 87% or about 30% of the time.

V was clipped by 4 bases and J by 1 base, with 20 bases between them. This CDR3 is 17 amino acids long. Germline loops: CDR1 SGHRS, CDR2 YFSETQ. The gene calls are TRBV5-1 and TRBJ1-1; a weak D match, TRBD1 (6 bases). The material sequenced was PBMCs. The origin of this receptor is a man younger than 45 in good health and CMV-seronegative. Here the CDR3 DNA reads TGCGCCAGCAGCCATTACAGGGAATTTGGCGAGAACACTGAAGCTTTCTTT. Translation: CASSHYREFGENTEAFF.